The following is a TCR beta chain sequence with its context. Antigen: not known. This entry is derived from a study of T-cell reconstitution after alpha-beta-depleted transplantation in children. Study-level findings and limits: Surviving recipient cells, namely T cells and thymic progenitors, were the source of high day-60 TCRbeta diversity in some patients.

Unique molecular identifiers were incorporated when the TCRbeta library was constructed. From the PCR reads, TCRdb called clonotypes with MiXCR, one entry per CDR3 protein. The sample holds just over 950,000 distinct CDR3 sequences, roughly 29% seen once. V was shortened by 0 bases and J by 1 base, with 9 bases between the two germline ends. From germline, CDR1 is MNHEY and CDR2 SVGAGI. The CDR3 spans 15 residues. The chain carries TRBV6-5 and TRBJ1-1, with D unresolved. This clonotype was obtained from a boy less than two years old who had a stem cell transplant for SCID, so the T cells may come from the graft donor. The sequences come from PBMCs, mostly from graft donor cells, collected 360 days after TCRalphabeta/CD19-depleted stem cell transplant. This CDR3 is CASSYSRRRNTEAFF. The CDR3 nucleotides read TGTGCCAGCAGTTACTCGAGACGGCGGAACACTGAAGCTTTCTTT.